The rows below give T cell receptor beta chains drawn from one sample of a study of blood T cells in healthy people across ages. TCRdb re-called the 5' RACE reads with MiXCR, one entry per CDR3 protein. The sample lists around 320,000 distinct CDR3 sequences, 25% to 30% occurring once. The sequenced material came from blood. The receptors here all came from a woman aged 65 to 85 in good health. CDR3s leave out the opening cysteine and the closing phenylalanine or tryptophan. The order of the fields is V gene, CDR3 protein.

TRBV20-1 SAKTVRGAF
TRBV28 ASSRGSSYEQY
TRBV28 ASRKQGSLGEQY
TRBV29-1 SVIRQGRSYEQY
TRBV12-3/TRBV12-4 ASSMDRYTEAF
TRBV6-5 ASSYGSDHSGNTIY
TRBV9 ASSTRGRTGELF
TRBV18 ASSPSLYTGELF
TRBV6-1 ASSEGDWYEQY
TRBV4-1 ASSPGAGQKNSPLH
TRBV25-1 ASSEFRGPAYEQY
TRBV29-1 SVDVDRQETQY
TRBV7-2 ASSLSRGDYGYT
TRBV6-6 ASSYPSETQY
TRBV7-2 ASSLGASTSGRTDTQY
TRBV4-1 ASSQDGAYGYT
TRBV28 ASSFGRRTDTQY
TRBV3-1 ASSPSPGDEQF
TRBV18 ASLFPGTGIFKETQY
TRBV27 ASSWGAREVGELF
TRBV7-7 ASSPGPTEGEQF
TRBV27 ASSLTSGTGETQY
TRBV7-9 ASSGVLETQY
TRBV7-2 ASSFIQGTGELF
TRBV29-1 SVEGGLGANVLT
TRBV20-1 SARDGGTGRNNEKLF
TRBV15 ATGNGNQPQH
TRBV19 ASYSGGRPTGELF
TRBV29-1 SAHRQGRNTEAF
TRBV6-5 ASSLRSNQPQH
TRBV20-1 SAEIAGTRTGELF
TRBV6-1 ASNVGGGGGDEQY
TRBV29-1 SVKWTAKNIQY
TRBV3-1 ASSPLGQGGYEQY
TRBV7-9 ASSFRSPGYNEQF
TRBV12-3/TRBV12-4 ASSLVGLRN
TRBV27 ASKLQKGAGQPQH
TRBV6-1 ASTLGQSYGYT
TRBV27 ASSPKGLAGGLRETQY
TRBV5-1 ASSFEGNEAF
TRBV20-1 SARDQGVGLAGAQQF
TRBV7-2 ASSAQQSSYNEQF
TRBV7-9 ASSLTGTGNQPQH
TRBV4-3 ASSQDFSDYQETQY
TRBV28 ASSLAGADNEQF
TRBV5-1 VSSQDRVDSPLH
TRBV5-1 ASSLQGSSYEQY
TRBV10-3 AISENPGNQPQH
TRBV29-1 SVRAGVGDTQY
TRBV27 ASSRRDSGSPLH
TRBV18 ASSQTMTASSGANVLT
TRBV7-9 ASSPGQGVNEQY
TRBV29-1 SVYTYEQY
TRBV6-4 ASSVREGANEQF
TRBV6-6 ASSYSQQTNEKLF
TRBV7-2 ASSSRQTSTDTQY
TRBV6-6 ASSQNQPQH